This TCR beta chain was found in a study of blood T cell repertoires in COVID-19. This table comes from immunoSEQ multiplex PCR, and its TCRdb copy is limited to in-frame clones, with some not included. The sample has about 260,000 clones, about 87% seen once. The CDR3 totals 13 residues. Per germline, CDR1 SEHNR and CDR2 FQNEAQ (reference sequence). The V segment lost 10 bases and the J segment 5 bases; nucleotides outside the gene matches: 6. V usage is TRBV7-9 and J usage is TRBJ2-5; 11 bases are a match to TRBD1. Sequencing used peripheral blood. The receptor comes from a woman in her fifties or sixties with acute or convalescent COVID-19. The CDR3 sequence is CANGQGASETQYF. In nucleotides, the CDR3 is TGTGCCAACGGACAGGGGGCGTCTGAGACCCAGTACTTC.